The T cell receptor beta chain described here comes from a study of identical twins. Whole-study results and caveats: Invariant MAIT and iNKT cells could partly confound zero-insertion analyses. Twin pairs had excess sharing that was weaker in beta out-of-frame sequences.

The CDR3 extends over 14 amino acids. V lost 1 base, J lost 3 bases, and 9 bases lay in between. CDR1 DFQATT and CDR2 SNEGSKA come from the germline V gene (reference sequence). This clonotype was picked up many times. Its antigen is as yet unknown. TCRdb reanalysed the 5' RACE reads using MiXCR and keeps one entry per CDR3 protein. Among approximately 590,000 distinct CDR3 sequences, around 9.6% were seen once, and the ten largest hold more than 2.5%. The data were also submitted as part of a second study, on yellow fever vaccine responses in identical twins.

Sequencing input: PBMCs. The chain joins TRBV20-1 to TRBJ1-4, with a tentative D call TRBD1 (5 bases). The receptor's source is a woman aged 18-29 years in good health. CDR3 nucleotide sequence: TGCAGTGCTAGAGTGGGGGGTTCTAATGAAAAACTGTTTTTT. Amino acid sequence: CSARVGGSNEKLFF.